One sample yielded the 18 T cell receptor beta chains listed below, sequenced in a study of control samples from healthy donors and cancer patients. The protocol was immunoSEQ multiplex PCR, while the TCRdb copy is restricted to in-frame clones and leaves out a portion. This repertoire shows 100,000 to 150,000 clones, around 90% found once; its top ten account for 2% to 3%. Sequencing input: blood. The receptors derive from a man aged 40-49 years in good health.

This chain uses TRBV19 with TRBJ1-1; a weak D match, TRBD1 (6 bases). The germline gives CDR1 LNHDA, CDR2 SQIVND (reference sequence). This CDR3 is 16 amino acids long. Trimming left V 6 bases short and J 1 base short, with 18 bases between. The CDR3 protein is CASSHISGGANTEAFF. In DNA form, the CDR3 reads TGTGCCAGTAGCCATATATCGGGGGGCGCGAACACTGAAGCTTTCTTT.

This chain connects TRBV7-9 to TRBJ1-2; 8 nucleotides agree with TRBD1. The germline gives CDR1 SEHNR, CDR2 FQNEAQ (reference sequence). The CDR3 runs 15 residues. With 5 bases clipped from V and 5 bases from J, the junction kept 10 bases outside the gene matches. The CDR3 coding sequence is TGTGCCAGCAGCGTACAGGGGGATTGGAGGTATGGCTACACCTTC. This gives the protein CASSVQGDWRYGYTF.

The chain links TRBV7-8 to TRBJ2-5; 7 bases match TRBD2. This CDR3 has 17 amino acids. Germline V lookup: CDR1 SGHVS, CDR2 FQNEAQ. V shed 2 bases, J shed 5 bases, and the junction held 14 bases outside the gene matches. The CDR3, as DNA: TGTGCCAGCAGCTTATCGCGAACGGCGGGGGTGGCGGAGACCCAGTACTTC. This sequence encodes CASSLSRTAGVAETQYF.

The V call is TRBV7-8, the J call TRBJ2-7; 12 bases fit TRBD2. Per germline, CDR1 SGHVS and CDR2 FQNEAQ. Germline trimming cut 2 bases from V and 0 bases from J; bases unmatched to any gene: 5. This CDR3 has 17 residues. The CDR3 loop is CASSLTSGGLSSYEQYF. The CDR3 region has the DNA TGTGCCAGCAGCTTAACTAGCGGGGGGCTGAGCTCCTACGAGCAGTACTTC.

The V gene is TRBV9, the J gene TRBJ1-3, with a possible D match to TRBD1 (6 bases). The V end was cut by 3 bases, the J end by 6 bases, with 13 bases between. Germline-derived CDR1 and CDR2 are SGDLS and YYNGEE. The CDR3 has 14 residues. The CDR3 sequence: CASSAQGSENTIYF. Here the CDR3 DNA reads TGTGCCAGCAGCGCACAGGGATCGGAAAACACCATATATTTT.

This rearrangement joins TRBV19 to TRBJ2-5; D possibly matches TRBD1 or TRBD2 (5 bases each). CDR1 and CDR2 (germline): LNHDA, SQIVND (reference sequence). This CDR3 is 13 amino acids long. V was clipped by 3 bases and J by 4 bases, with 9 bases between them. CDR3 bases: TGTGCCAGTAGTATCGGGGCCTTAGAGACCCAGTACTTC. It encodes CASSIGALETQYF.

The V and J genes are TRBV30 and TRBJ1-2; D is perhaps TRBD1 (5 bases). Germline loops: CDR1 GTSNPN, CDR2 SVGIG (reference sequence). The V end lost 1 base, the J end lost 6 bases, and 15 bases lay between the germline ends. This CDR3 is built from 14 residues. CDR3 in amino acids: CAWSGGSGENGYTF. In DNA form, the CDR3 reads TGTGCCTGGAGTGGGGGCAGCGGAGAGAATGGCTACACCTTC.

CDR3 sequence: CASSFRTGKPSYEQYF. For the CDR3, the DNA is TGCGCCAGCAGCTTTAGGACAGGGAAACCCTCCTACGAGCAGTACTTC. V usage is TRBV5-1 and J usage is TRBJ2-7; 8 bases are shared with TRBD1. The CDR3 runs to 16 residues. CDR1 and CDR2 from the germline V gene are SGHRS and YFSETQ. Trimming took 2 bases from V and 0 from J; bases not matched to a gene: 7. The full variable domain, rest sourced from reference TRBV5-1 and TRBJ2-7, is KAGVTQTPRYLIKTRGQQVTLSCSPISGHRSVSWYQQTPGQGLQFLFEYFSETQRNKGNFPGRFSGRQFSNSRSEMNVSTLELGDSALYLCASSFRTGKPSYEQYFGPGTRLTVT.

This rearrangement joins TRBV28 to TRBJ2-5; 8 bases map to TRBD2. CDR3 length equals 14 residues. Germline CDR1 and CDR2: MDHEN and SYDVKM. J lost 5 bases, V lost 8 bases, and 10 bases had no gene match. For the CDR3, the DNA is TGTGCCAGCGGACCACGGGGGGGCCAGGAGACCCAGTACTTC. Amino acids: CASGPRGGQETQYF.

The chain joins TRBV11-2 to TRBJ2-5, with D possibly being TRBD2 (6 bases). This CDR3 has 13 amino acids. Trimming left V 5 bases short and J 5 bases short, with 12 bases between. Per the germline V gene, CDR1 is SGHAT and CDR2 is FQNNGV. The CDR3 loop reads CASSPFGGETQYF. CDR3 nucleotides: TGTGCCAGCAGCCCGTTTGGAGGGGAGACCCAGTACTTC.

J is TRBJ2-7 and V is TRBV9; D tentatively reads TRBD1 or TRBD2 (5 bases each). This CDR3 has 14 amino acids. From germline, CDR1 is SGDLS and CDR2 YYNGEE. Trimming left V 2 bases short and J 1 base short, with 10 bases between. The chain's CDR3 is CASSVGDGSYEQYF. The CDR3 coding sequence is TGTGCCAGCAGCGTTGGGGACGGTTCCTACGAGCAGTACTTC.

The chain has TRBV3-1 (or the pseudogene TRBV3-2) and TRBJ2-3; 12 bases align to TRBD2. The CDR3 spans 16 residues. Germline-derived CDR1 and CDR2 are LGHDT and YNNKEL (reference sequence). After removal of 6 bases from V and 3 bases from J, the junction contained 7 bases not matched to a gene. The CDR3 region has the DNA TGTGCCAGCAGGCCTAGCGGGGGGGCGAGGACAGATACGCAGTATTTT. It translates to CASRPSGGARTDTQYF.

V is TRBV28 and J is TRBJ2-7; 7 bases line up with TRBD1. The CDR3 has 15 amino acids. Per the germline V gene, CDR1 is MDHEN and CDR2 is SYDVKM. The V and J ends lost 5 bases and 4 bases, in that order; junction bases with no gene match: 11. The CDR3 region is CASSPPGQGVYEQYF. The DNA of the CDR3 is TGTGCCAGCAGTCCTCCCGGGCAGGGGGTTTACGAGCAGTACTTC.

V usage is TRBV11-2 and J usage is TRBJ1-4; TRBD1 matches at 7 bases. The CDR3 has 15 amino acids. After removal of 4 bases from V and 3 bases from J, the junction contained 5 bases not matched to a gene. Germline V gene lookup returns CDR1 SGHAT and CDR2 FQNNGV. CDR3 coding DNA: TGTGCCAGCAGCTACGAGGGGGCAGCTAATGAAAAACTGTTTTTT. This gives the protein CASSYEGAANEKLFF.

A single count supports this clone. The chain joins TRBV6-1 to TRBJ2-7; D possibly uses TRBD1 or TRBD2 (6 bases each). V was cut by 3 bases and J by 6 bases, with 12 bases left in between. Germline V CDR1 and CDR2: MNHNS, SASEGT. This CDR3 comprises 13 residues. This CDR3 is CASSEGGLGEQYF. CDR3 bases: TGTGCCAGCAGTGAGGGGGGCCTCGGCGAGCAGTACTTC.

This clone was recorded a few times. Here the CDR3 reads CASSLFGGDRGYTF. Written as DNA, the CDR3 is TGCGCCAGCAGCTTATTCGGGGGGGATCGAGGCTACACCTTC. This rearrangement joins TRBV5-1 to TRBJ1-2, with a tentative D call TRBD1 (5 bases). V was clipped by 2 bases and J by 8 bases, with 16 bases between them. From germline, CDR1 is SGHRS and CDR2 YFSETQ. The CDR3 loop spans 14 amino acids.

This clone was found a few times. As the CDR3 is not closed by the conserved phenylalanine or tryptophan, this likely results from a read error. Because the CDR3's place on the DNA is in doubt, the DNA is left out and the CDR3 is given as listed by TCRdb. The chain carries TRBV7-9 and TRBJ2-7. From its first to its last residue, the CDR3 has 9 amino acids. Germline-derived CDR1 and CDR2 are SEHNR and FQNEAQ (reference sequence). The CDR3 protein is CASSVGSFL.

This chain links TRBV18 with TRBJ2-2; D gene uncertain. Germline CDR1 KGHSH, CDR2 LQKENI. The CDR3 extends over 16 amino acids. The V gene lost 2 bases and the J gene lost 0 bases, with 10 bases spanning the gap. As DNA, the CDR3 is TGTGCCAGCTCACCAAAGACATCCGCGAACACCGGGGAGCTGTTTTTT. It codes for CASSPKTSANTGELFF.